This TCR beta chain was retrieved from a study of blood T cell repertoires in COVID-19. Study-wide context: Samples of COVID-19 (acute and convalescent) were obtained from the United States, Italy and Spain. PBMCs, B-cell-depleted T cells, or T cells were the source of the cDNA or gDNA that made up the material.

Original data processing: It was from reference gene primer amplification that nucleated cell counts were estimated. Sequenced by immunoSEQ multiplex PCR; TCRdb stores in-frame clones only, minus some. That table supplies the V and J calls and clone size; D and trimming were determined from the DNA. The sample carries fewer than 65,000 clones, roughly nine tenths recorded once. The clonotype comes from a human donor in a cohort sampled during active COVID-19. Sequencing was done on a sample of peripheral blood.

For the CDR3, the DNA is TGTGCCAGTATAGCGGGGGCGCGTGAAAAACTGTTTTTT. It specifies CASIAGAREKLFF. The chain uses TRBV19 and TRBJ1-4, with D tentatively TRBD1 (6 bases). V was clipped by 7 bases and J by 7 bases, with 13 bases between them. The CDR3 has 13 amino acids. Germline assignment: CDR1 LNHDA and CDR2 SQIVND (reference sequence).